The rows below give T cell receptor beta chains drawn from one sample of a study of persistence of HIV-infected CD4 T cells. No antigens are known for them. The protocol was immunoSEQ multiplex PCR, while the TCRdb copy is restricted to in-frame clones and leaves out a portion. The sample holds fewer than 45,000 clones, 88% seen once. Specimen: CD4+ T cells sorted from PBMCs after approximately 19-hour stimulation, collected from a patient who received antiretroviral therapy. The receptors originated from an adult woman with HIV who was CMV-seropositive. The CDR3 runs from the conserved cysteine through the conserved F or W. The D gene is left open where the match is weak. Clone size appears in some rows only: once, few, many, or a class for an expanded clone.

j_call v_call d_call cdr3_length clone_size cdr3_nt cdr3_aa
TRBJ2-4 TRBV30 TRBD2 20 . TGTGCCTGGAGTGTATCCCCGACTAGCGGGGGGGCAAGGGCCAAAAACATTCAGTACTTC CAWSVSPTSGGARAKNIQYF
TRBJ1-4 TRBV28 . 12 . TGTGCCAGTCGGTCAACTAATGAAAAACTGTTTTTT CASRSTNEKLFF
TRBJ1-4 TRBV27 . 15 . TGTGCCAGCAGTTTATCCAGGGCAACTAATGAAAAACTGTTTTTT CASSLSRATNEKLFF
TRBJ1-2 TRBV20-1 . 13 . TGCAGTGCTAGTTCATACGGGGACTATGGCTACACCTTC CSASSYGDYGYTF
TRBJ2-6 TRBV2 . 12 . TGTGCCAGCAACTTCGGGGCCAACGTCCTGACTTTC CASNFGANVLTF
TRBJ1-1 TRBV5-4 . 12 . TGTGCCAGCAGCCGGGACGGCGCTGAAGCTTTCTTT CASSRDGAEAFF
TRBJ2-7 TRBV20-1 . 10 few TGCAGTGCTCTTAATACCGAGCAGTACTTC CSALNTEQYF
TRBJ1-1 TRBV2 . 16 . TGTGCCAGCAGTGAAGCGAGGGGGTTTGGAAACACTGAAGCTTTCTTT CASSEARGFGNTEAFF
TRBJ1-6 TRBV2 TRBD1 14 few TGTGCCAGCAACTCGGGACAGCCCGATTCACCCCTCCACTTT CASNSGQPDSPLHF
TRBJ1-4 TRBV21-1 . 17 once TGTGCCAGCAGCAAAGCGGTTAGCGGGTCAACTAATGAAAAACTGTTTTTT CASSKAVSGSTNEKLFF
TRBJ1-1 TRBV19 . 16 . TGTGCCAGTATCACCAAAAGGGGGACGGGTTGGACTGAAGCTTTCTTT CASITKRGTGWTEAFF
TRBJ2-7 TRBV29-1 TRBD1 13 . TGCAGCGTTCGGGGACAGGGGGCCCACGAGCAGTACTTC CSVRGQGAHEQYF
TRBJ1-5 TRBV19 . 15 . TGTGCCAGTAGTCCCTGGATGAGCATCTATCAGCCCCAGCATTTT CASSPWMSIYQPQHF
TRBJ1-2 TRBV2 . 14 few TGTGCCAGCATTTATGGGACATTAAACTCTGGCTACACCTTC CASIYGTLNSGYTF
TRBJ1-6 TRBV27 . 15 . TGTGCCAGCAGAGCCCGGGACATAGATAATTCACCCCTCCACTTT CASRARDIDNSPLHF
TRBJ1-3 TRBV15 . 16 . TGTGCCACCAGCAGAGATATTTCCGGGACTGGAAACACCATATATTTT CATSRDISGTGNTIYF
TRBJ2-4 TRBV30 TRBD2 19 . TGTGCCTGGAGTGACCCCGGGACTAGCGGGACCCTAGCCAAAAACATTCAGTACTTC CAWSDPGTSGTLAKNIQYF
TRBJ2-3 TRBV18 TRBD1 19 few TGTGCCAGCTCACCCAAGTGGACGGTCGGACAGGGTAACACAGATACGCAGTATTTT CASSPKWTVGQGNTDTQYF
TRBJ1-5 TRBV6-5 . 14 . TGTGCCAGCGCCAGGGGTTCAGGCAATCAGCCCCAGCATTTT CASARGSGNQPQHF
TRBJ2-5 TRBV29-1 TRBD1 11 once TGCAGCGATGGACAGGGTCAGACCCAGTACTTC CSDGQGQTQYF
TRBJ2-3 TRBV5-4 TRBD2 16 . TGTGCCAGCAGCTTGAAGCTAGCGGGACGCACAGATACGCAGTATTTT CASSLKLAGRTDTQYF
TRBJ2-1 TRBV6-1 TRBD2 15 . TGTGCCAGCAGTGAAGCGGTAGCGGGGGTCGATGAGCAGTTCTTC CASSEAVAGVDEQFF
TRBJ2-1 TRBV5-8 . 13 . TGTGCCAGCAGCTTGGTTTCTGGGGAGGAACAGTTCTTC CASSLVSGEEQFF
TRBJ2-7 TRBV5-5 . 14 . TGTGCCAGCAGCCCCCGGTGGAACTCCTACGAGCAGTACTTC CASSPRWNSYEQYF
TRBJ2-1 TRBV19 TRBD2 15 . TGTGCCAGTAGTCTGGGACTAGCGGGGAACAATGAGCAGTTCTTC CASSLGLAGNNEQFF
TRBJ1-6 TRBV19 TRBD1 16 . TGTGCCAGTAGTATGATACAGGGGAGCTATAATTCACCCCTCCACTTT CASSMIQGSYNSPLHF
TRBJ2-2 TRBV18 . 13 . TGTGCCAGCTCACCCCAGAACACCGGGGAGCTGTTTTTT CASSPQNTGELFF
TRBJ1-1 TRBV18 . 15 few TGTGCCAGCTCACCTAGTAGGACAGAGAACACTGAAGCTTTCTTT CASSPSRTENTEAFF